The 13 T cell receptor beta chains below come from one sample, sequenced in a study of OX40 agonist ivuxolimab in advanced cancers. Library method: the immunoSEQ multiplex PCR assay. TCRdb retrieved this table from immuneACCESS and kept in-frame rearrangements only. Not all clones are present; in checked studies, unresolved V genes account for under half, and no reason is known for the remainder. This sample comprises around 69,000 clones, around 84% of them detected only once. The top ten hold 2% to 3% of the sample. Source: CD4+ or CD8+ T cells sorted from blood, taken in a trial of the OX40 agonist ivuxolimab. Source of these receptors: an adult with an advanced solid tumor such as melanoma, head and neck, liver or kidney cancer.

The rearrangement uses TRBV5-6 and TRBJ1-4; no clear D gene. This CDR3 contains 17 residues. Between the trimmed V and J ends, which lost 3 bases and 4 bases, there was a span of 19 bases. Germline lookup yields CDR1 SGHDT and CDR2 YYEEEE. In DNA, the CDR3 is TGTGCCAGCAGCTCGCTAGTGATGGTGGGGATTAATGAAAAACTGTTTTTT. Its translation is CASSSLVMVGINEKLFF.

The chain has TRBV7-9 and TRBJ2-3; D remains ambiguous. Germline-derived CDR1 and CDR2 are SEHNR and FQNEAQ (reference sequence). The CDR3 sequence is 10 residues long. Between the trimmed V and J ends, which lost 4 bases and 4 bases, there was a span of 0 bases. This chain's CDR3 is CASSSDTQYF. CDR3 bases: TGTGCCAGCAGCTCAGATACGCAGTATTTT. The variable domain in full, completed from reference TRBV7-9 and TRBJ2-3, reads DTGVSQNPRHKITKRGQNVTFRCDPISEHNRLYWYRQTLGQGPEFLTYFQNEAQLEKSRLLSDRFSAERPKGSFSTLEIQRTEQGDSAMYLCASSSDTQYFGPGTRLTVL.

V gene TRBV5-6 combines with J gene TRBJ2-7; 10 nucleotides align to TRBD1. The V gene end was trimmed by 4 bases and the J gene end by 6 bases; junction bases not matched to a gene: 7. The CDR3 runs 14 residues. Germline lookup yields CDR1 SGHDT and CDR2 YYEEEE. This CDR3 is CASSRGTGVGEQYF. CDR3 nucleotides: TGTGCCAGCAGCCGCGGGACAGGGGTCGGCGAGCAGTACTTC.

J is TRBJ2-5 and V is TRBV14; D not certain. V was trimmed by 3 bases and J by 5 bases, leaving 10 bases between them. Germline lookup yields CDR1 SGHDN and CDR2 FVKESK. The length of the CDR3 is 13 residues. The CDR3, as DNA: TGTGCCAGCAGCCAGCCCTGGGCGGAGACCCAGTACTTC. Residues: CASSQPWAETQYF. The full variable domain, completed using reference TRBV14 and TRBJ2-5, is EAGVTQFPSHSVIEKGQTVTLRCDPISGHDNLYWYRRVMGKEIKFLLHFVKESKQDESGMPNNRFLAERTGGTYSTLKVQPAELEDSGVYFCASSQPWAETQYFGPGTRLLVL.

Only one count was recorded for this clone. At one end, the junction sequence differs from germline, possibly due to a read error. This chain uses TRBV25-1 with TRBJ2-7; possibly TRBD1 for D (6 bases). CDR3 size: 16 residues. The germline gives CDR1 MGHDK, CDR2 SYGVNS. For the CDR3, the DNA is TGTGCCGGCAGTGAACGTGGAACAGGGACCCCCTACGAGCAGTACTTC. Amino acid sequence: CAGSERGTGTPYEQYF.

The chain employs TRBV28 and TRBJ2-2; D may correspond to TRBD1 or TRBD2 (5 bases each). The CDR3 has 15 amino acids. CDR1 is MDHEN, CDR2 SYDVKM, per germline. Trimming removed 4 bases from V and 5 bases from J, with 14 bases in between. CDR3 amino acids: CASSYPGTGTGELFF. The CDR3 DNA reads as TGTGCCAGCAGTTACCCCGGGACGGGGACCGGGGAGCTGTTTTTT.

The chain links TRBV6-5 to TRBJ2-7, with D possibly being TRBD1 (5 bases). The CDR3 is 16 residues long. The V end lost 0 bases, the J end lost 4 bases, and 16 bases lay between the germline ends. Germline loops: CDR1 MNHEY, CDR2 SVGAGI. The CDR3 region has the DNA TGTGCCAGCAGTTACTCGATTATGGGGCTTGGGTACGAGCAGTACTTC. Amino acids: CASSYSIMGLGYEQYF.

The rearrangement uses TRBV10-3 and TRBJ1-3; no reliable D call. The germline CDR1 and CDR2 sequences are ENHRY and SYGVKD. This CDR3 has 15 amino acids. The germline V and J ends were trimmed by 7 bases and 0 bases, with 13 bases remaining between them. The CDR3 here is CAIMGTEYSGNTIYF. CDR3 nucleotides: TGTGCCATCATGGGCACAGAATACTCTGGAAACACCATATATTTT.

The chain links TRBV5-1 to TRBJ2-6, with 11 bases matching TRBD1. Trimming took 4 bases from V and 0 from J; bases not matched to a gene: 6. This CDR3 is 18 amino acids long. CDR1 is SGHRS, CDR2 YFSETQ, per germline. CDR3 amino acids: CASSTRTGGSSGANVLTF. The CDR3 DNA reads TGCGCCAGCAGCACCCGGACAGGGGGCAGCTCTGGGGCCAACGTCCTGACTTTC.

The chain joins TRBV27 to TRBJ2-4; D is unresolved. The CDR3 has 15 amino acids. Germline CDR1 and CDR2: MNHEY and SMNVEV (reference sequence). The ends were cut back, 2 bases at V and 0 bases at J, with 8 bases in the middle. The CDR3 loop reads CASSLSGVAKNIQYF. CDR3 nucleotide sequence: TGTGCCAGCAGTTTAAGTGGAGTAGCCAAAAACATTCAGTACTTC.

The V gene is TRBV19, the J gene TRBJ2-5; D remains unclear. Deletions cut 3 bases from V and 0 bases from J, with 8 bases between. Germline V gene lookup returns CDR1 LNHDA and CDR2 SQIVND (reference sequence). The CDR3 totals 14 residues. The CDR3 coding sequence is TGTGCCAGTAGTATCGGGCAGAACCAAGAGACCCAGTACTTC. Translated, it gives CASSIGQNQETQYF.

The J gene is TRBJ1-5, the V gene TRBV2; D ambiguous. There are 13 residues in the CDR3. V was trimmed by 11 bases and J by 3 bases, leaving 14 bases between them. CDR1 and CDR2 from the germline V gene are SNHLY and FYNNEI. CDR3 DNA: TGTGCCGCCGGACCAGAAGCCAATCAGCCCCAGCATTTT. Translation: CAAGPEANQPQHF. The complete variable domain, with remaining parts taken from reference TRBV2 and TRBJ1-5, reads EPEVTQTPSHQVTQMGQEVILRCVPISNHLYFYWYRQILGQKVEFLVSFYNNEISEKSEIFDDQFSVERPDGSNFTLKIRSTKLEDSAMYFCAAGPEANQPQHFGDGTRLSIL.

This chain joins TRBV6-4 and TRBJ2-2; D not resolved. Germline V gene data show CDR1 as MRHNA and CDR2 as SNTAGT. V shed 4 bases and J shed 0 bases, with 6 bases lying between them. This CDR3 is 14 amino acids long. This CDR3 reads CASSVDSNTGELFF. CDR3 nucleotide sequence: TGTGCCAGCAGTGTTGATTCGAACACCGGGGAGCTGTTTTTT.